This T cell receptor beta chain was obtained from a study of T cell responses to AZD1222 COVID-19 vaccine. Study-wide background: Pooled in the analysis were second doses at about 4 or about 12 weeks. Study-wide results and limits: In a largely white British group with more females than males, clonal diversity was possibly underestimated.

Remarks on this clone: Its matching antigen is unknown.

V lost 6 bases, J lost 3 bases, and 9 bases lay in between. The CDR3 runs 13 residues. The V gene's germline CDR1 is KGHSH and CDR2 LQKENI. The method was immunoSEQ multiplex PCR; TCRdb's version includes in-frame clones alone and lacks a portion of them. The repertoire has 150,000 or so clones, about nine tenths of them found once; the top ten carry 6.9%. The specimen comprised peripheral blood, sampled on day 0 of AZD1222 vaccination. The origin of this receptor is an adult in good health. The J gene is TRBJ1-3, the V gene TRBV18; D may be TRBD1 (6 bases). The CDR3 region is CASSDRNGNTIYF. CDR3 nucleotide sequence: TGTGCCAGCTCCGACAGGAATGGAAACACCATATATTTT.